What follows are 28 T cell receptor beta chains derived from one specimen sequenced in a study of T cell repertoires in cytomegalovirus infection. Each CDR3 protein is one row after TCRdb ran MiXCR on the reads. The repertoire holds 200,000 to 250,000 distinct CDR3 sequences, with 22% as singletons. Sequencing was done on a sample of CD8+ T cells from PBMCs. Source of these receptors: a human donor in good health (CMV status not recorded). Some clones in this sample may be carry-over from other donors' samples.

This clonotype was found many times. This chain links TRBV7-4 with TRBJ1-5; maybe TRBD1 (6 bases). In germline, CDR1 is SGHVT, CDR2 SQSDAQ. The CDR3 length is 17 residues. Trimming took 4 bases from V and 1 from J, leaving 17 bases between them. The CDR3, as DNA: TGTGCCAGCAGCTCGACGTGCAGGGGAGTGAGCAATCAGCCCCAGCATTTT. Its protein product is CASSSTCRGVSNQPQHF.

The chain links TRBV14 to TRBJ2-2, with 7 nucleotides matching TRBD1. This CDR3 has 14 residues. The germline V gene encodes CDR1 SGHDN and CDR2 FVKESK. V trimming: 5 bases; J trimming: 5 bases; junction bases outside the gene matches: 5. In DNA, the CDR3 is TGTGCCAGCAGCGTGACAGGGTTGACCGGGGAGCTGTTTTTT. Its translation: CASSVTGLTGELFF. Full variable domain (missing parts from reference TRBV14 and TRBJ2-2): EAGVTQFPSHSVIEKGQTVTLRCDPISGHDNLYWYRRVMGKEIKFLLHFVKESKQDESGMPNNRFLAERTGGTYSTLKVQPAELEDSGVYFCASSVTGLTGELFFGEGSRLTVL.

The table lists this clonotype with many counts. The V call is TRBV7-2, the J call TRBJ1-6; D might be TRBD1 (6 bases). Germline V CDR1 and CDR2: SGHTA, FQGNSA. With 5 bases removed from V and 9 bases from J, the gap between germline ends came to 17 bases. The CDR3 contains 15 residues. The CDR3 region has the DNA TGTGCCAGCAGCCCTGGACAGCGCGTCGCTTCACCCCTCCACTTT. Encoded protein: CASSPGQRVASPLHF.

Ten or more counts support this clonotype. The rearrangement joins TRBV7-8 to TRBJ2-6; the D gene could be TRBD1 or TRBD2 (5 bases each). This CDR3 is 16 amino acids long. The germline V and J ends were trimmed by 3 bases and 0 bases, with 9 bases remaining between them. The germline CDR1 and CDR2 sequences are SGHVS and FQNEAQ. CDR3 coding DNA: TGTGCCAGCAGCTTCCGGGACCTCTCTGGGGCCAACGTCCTGACTTTC. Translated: CASSFRDLSGANVLTF.

CDR3 loop: CAGVMNTEAFF. The CDR3 bases are TGTGCCGGAGTCATGAACACTGAAGCTTTCTTT. The chain has TRBV2 and TRBJ1-1; no reliable D call. Germline V lookup: CDR1 SNHLY, CDR2 FYNNEI. V lost 11 bases, J lost 0 bases, and 7 bases lay in between. CDR3 length equals 11 residues.

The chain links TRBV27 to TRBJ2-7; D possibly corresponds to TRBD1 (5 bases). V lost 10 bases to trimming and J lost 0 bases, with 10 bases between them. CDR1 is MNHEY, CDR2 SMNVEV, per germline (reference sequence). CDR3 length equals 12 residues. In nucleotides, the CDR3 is TGTGCCACCGGACAAAGCTCCTACGAGCAGTACTTC. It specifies CATGQSSYEQYF.

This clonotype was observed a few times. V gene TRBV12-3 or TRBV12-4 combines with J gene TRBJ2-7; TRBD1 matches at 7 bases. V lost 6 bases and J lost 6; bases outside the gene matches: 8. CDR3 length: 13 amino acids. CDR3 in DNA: TGTGCCAGCAGACCGGGACAGTCATCCGAGCAGTACTTC. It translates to CASRPGQSSEQYF.

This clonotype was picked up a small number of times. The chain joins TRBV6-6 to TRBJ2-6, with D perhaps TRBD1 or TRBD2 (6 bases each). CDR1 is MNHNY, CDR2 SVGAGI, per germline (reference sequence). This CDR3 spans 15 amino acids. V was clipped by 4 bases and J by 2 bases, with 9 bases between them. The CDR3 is CASSSGEAGANVLTF. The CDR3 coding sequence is TGTGCCAGCAGTTCAGGGGAGGCTGGGGCCAACGTCCTGACTTTC.

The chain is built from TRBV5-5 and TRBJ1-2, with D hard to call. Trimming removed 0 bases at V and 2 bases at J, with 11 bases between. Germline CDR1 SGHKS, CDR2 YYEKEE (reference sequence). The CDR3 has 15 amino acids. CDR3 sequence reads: CASSLDTSLNYGYTF. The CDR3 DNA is TGTGCCAGCAGCTTGGATACATCCCTCAACTATGGCTACACCTTC.

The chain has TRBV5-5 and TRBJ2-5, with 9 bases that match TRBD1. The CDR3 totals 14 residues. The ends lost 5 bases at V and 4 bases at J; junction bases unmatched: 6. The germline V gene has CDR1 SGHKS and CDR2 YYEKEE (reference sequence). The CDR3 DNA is TGTGCCAGCAGGGAACCGGGACAGGGAGAGACCCAGTACTTC. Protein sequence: CASREPGQGETQYF.

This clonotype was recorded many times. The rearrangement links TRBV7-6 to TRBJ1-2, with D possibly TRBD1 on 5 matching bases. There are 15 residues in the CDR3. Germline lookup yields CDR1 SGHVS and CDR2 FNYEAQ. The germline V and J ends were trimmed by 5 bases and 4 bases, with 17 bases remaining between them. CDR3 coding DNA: TGTGCCAGCAGCGCAACCCCCGGCGGGGCCTATGGCTACACCTTC. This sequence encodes CASSATPGGAYGYTF.

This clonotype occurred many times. CDR3 region: CASSLGPSSYNEQFF. The CDR3 region has the DNA TGTGCCAGCAGCTTAGGTCCGAGCTCCTACAATGAGCAGTTCTTC. The V and J genes are TRBV7-9 and TRBJ2-1; D is ambiguous. V gave up 1 base and J gave up 0 bases, with 7 bases separating them. CDR3 length equals 15 residues. Germline CDR1 SEHNR, CDR2 FQNEAQ (reference sequence).

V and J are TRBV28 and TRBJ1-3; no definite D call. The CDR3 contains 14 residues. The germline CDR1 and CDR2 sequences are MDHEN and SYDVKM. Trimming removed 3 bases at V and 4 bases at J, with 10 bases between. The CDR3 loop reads CASSFELRGNTIYF. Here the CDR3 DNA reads TGTGCCAGCAGTTTTGAGTTGCGGGGAAACACCATATATTTT. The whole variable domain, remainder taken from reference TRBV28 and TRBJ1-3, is DVKVTQSSRYLVKRTGEKVFLECVQDMDHENMFWYRQDPGLGLRLIYFSYDVKMKEKGDIPEGYSVSREKKERFSLILESASTNQTSMYLCASSFELRGNTIYFGEGSWLTVV.

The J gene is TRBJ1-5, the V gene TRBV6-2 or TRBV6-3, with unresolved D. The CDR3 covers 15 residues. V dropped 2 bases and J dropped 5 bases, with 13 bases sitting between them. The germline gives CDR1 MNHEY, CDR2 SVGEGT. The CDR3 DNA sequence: TGTGCCAGCAGTTACGGGGAACCCCGGTATCAGCCCCAGCATTTT. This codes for CASSYGEPRYQPQHF.

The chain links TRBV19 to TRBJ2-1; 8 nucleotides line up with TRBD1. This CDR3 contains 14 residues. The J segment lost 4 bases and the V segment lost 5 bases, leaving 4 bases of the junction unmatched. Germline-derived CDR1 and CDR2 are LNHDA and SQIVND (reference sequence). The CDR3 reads CASSGQGAYNEQFF. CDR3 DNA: TGTGCCAGTAGTGGCCAGGGGGCTTACAATGAGCAGTTCTTC.

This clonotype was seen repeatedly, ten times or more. The CDR3 DNA sequence: TGTGCCAGCAGCTTAGGTGGGCGGAATGAGCAGTTCTTC. Translation gives CASSLGGRNEQFF. The chain links TRBV7-3 to TRBJ2-1, with D unclear. CDR1 is SGHTA and CDR2 is FQGTGA in the germline V gene. Trimming took 2 bases from V and 7 from J, leaving 9 bases between them. This CDR3 has 13 amino acids.

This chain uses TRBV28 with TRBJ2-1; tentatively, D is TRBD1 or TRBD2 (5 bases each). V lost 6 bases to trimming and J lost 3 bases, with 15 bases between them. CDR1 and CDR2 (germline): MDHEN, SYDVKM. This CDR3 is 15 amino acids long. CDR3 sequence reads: CASSPLRGDYNEQFF. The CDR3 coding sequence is TGTGCCAGCAGCCCCCTGAGAGGGGACTACAATGAGCAGTTCTTC.

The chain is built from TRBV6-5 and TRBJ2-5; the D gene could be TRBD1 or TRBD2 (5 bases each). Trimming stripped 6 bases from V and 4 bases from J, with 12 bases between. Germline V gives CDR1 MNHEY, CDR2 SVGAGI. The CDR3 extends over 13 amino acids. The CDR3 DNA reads TGTGCCAGCAGAGGGACGTTCGGAGAGACCCAGTACTTC. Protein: CASRGTFGETQYF.

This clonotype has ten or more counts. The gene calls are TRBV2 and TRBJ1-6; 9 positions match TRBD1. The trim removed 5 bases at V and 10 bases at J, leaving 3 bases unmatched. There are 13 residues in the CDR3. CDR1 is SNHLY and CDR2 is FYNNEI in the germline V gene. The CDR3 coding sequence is TGTGCCAGCAGTACCGGGACAGGGTCACCCCTCCACTTT. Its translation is CASSTGTGSPLHF.

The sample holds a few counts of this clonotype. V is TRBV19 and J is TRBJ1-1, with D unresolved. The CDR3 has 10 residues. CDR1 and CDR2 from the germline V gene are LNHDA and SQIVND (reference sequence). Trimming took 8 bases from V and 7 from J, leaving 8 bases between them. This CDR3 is CASGMHEAFF. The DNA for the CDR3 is TGTGCCAGTGGGATGCATGAAGCTTTCTTT.

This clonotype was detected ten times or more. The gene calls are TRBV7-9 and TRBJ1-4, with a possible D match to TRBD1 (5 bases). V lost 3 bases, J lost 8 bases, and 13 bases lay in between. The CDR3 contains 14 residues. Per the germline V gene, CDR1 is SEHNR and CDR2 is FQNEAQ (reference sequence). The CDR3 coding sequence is TGTGCCAGCAGCTTCGGGACGGGTCAGGAAAAACTGTTTTTT. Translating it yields CASSFGTGQEKLFF.

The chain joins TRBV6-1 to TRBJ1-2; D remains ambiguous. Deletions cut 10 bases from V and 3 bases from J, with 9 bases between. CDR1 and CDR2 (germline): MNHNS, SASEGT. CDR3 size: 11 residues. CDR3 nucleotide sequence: TGTGCCATCCAAGGGTACTATGGCTACACCTTC. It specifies CAIQGYYGYTF.

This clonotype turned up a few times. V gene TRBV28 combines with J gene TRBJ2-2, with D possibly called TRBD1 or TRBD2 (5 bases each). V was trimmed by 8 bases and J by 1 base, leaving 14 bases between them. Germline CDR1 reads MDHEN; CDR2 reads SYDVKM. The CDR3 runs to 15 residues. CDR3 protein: CASRDPFLNTGELFF. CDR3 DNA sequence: TGTGCCAGCCGGGACCCCTTTTTGAACACCGGGGAGCTGTTTTTT.

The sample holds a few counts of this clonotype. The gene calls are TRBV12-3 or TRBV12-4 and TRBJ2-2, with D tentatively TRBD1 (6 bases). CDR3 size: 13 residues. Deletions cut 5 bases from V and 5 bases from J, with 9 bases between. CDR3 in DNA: TGTGCCAGCAGTGCAACAGGGACCGGGGAGCTGTTTTTT. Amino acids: CASSATGTGELFF.

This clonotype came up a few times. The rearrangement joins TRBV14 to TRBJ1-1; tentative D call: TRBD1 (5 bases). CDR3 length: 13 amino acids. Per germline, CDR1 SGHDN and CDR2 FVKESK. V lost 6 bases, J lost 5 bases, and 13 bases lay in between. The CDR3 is CASSPLGATEAFF. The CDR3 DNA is TGTGCCAGCAGTCCTCTAGGGGCGACTGAAGCTTTCTTT.

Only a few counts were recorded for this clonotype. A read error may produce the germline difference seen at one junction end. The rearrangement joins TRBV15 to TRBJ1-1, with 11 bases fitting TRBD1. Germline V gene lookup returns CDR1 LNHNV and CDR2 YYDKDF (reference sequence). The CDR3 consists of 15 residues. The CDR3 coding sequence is TGTGCGACCAGGACAGGGGGCGACCCGAACCTTCGGGCTTTCTTT. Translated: CATRTGGDPNLRAFF.

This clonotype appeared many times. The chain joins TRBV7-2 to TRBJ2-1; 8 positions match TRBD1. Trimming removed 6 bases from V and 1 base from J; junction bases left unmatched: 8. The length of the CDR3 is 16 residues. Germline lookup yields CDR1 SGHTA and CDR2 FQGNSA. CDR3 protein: CASRHLGTGSYNEQFF. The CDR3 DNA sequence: TGTGCCAGCAGACACCTCGGGACAGGATCCTACAATGAGCAGTTCTTC.

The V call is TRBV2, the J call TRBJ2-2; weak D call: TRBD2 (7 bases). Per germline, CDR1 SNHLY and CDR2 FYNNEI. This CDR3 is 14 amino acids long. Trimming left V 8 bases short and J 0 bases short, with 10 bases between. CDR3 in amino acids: CASRGATNTGELFF. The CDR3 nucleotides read TGTGCCAGCCGGGGGGCTACGAACACCGGGGAGCTGTTTTTT.